Listed here is a single T cell receptor (beta chain). In its sample, this clonotype was seen a few times. What antigen it recognizes has not been identified. No much larger clone exists at a distance of one base, and base qualities are not known. The CDR3 numbers 14 residues from cysteine through phenylalanine. The CDR3 DNA has 42 bases and is translated from base 1. V is cut by 6 bases and J by 2 bases, and the space between the germline ends is 15 bases. Based on the germline V gene (reference sequence), the CDR1 and CDR2 sequences are DFQATT and SNEGSKA. Systemically healthy Caucasian individuals from Russia, approximately 39 in total and aged about 6 to 100 years, were included as donors. Each donor gave about 9.7 milliliters of peripheral blood, drawn into EDTA-treated Vacutainer tubes. Ficoll-Paque density-gradient centrifugation was used to isolate PBMCs, with at least 6.5 million per sample. Total RNA, at least 5.5 micrograms per sample, was extracted from PBMCs with Trizol reagent. Naive CD45RAhigh/CD27high T cell percentages were measured by flow cytometry on a PBMC aliquot from every donor.

The library was obtained by 5' RACE. The sample was run on an Illumina HiSeq 2500. A second PCR of about 6 to 11 cycles was run with a J-beta primer mix and a sample-barcoded 5' primer. A unique molecular identifier was introduced onto each TCR beta cDNA molecule by a template-switch 5' adaptor carrying 12 random nucleotides. Each sample yielded at least 3 million CDR3-containing paired-end reads. The Mint cDNA synthesis kit, primed by a TRBC-specific oligonucleotide, was used to synthesize first-strand cDNA from all RNA. Following uracil-DNA glycosylase treatment, all cDNA underwent a first 18-cycle PCR with the universal primers M1SS and BC2_uni_R. The study's processing was this. Each sample was normalized by randomly selecting 1 million high-quality reads, each carrying a distinct molecular identifier. Instead of being binned into consensus sequences, reads that shared molecular identifiers were thrown out. MiTCR, set to a Q25 quality threshold and the strictest error-elimination algorithm, was used for CDR3 identification, clonotype clustering and error correction. Lower-bound total TCR beta diversity was estimated with a nonparametric unseen species model using Euler transformation. Clones were called with MiXCR by TCRdb after fastp trimmed the public reads at Q25, and only in-frame beta chains were retained. Identical CDR3 proteins give one entry, which carries the most common genes and DNA. These V and J calls derive from TCRdb rather than the authors' analysis. This sample is represented by about a million distinct CDR3 sequences; about two fifths of them were singletons. Roughly 13% of the sample goes to the ten largest clones.

This specimen comes from a study of blood T cells in healthy people across ages (dated by TCRdb to 2013 to 2016). A note on the overall study: In model experiments, roughly one uniquely barcoded TCR beta cDNA molecule per two T cells was captured by template switching. The donors were split into four age groups: young (average about 16 years), middle-aged (roughly 42), aged (62) and long-lived (82). Using the same blood draw, the study looked at two additional independent replicas of 1 million unique cDNA reads for two donors, one aged 18 to 30 and the other aged 80 or older. Age-related changes in TCR beta repertoire diversity were measured in the study by deep sequencing normalized with unique cDNA molecular identifiers. To avoid experimental bias, donors of different ages were distributed randomly across sequencing lanes.

Beyond this particular receptor, the publication reports: Estimates of total diversity from one million sequenced T cells were regarded as lower bounds and underestimates. Because donor CMV infection status was unknown, age-related changes in expanded clonotypes were potentially confounded. The percentage of naive T cells measured by flow cytometry correlated strongly with observed TCR beta diversity. Compared with the aged group, the long-lived group had more naive CD4+ T cells, fewer expanded clones and increased TCR diversity, a pattern suggesting age selection. Conclusive comparison of naive and antigen-experienced compartments was prevented by the profiling of bulk unsorted PBMCs. Observed TCR beta diversity per million T cells fell roughly linearly with age, and a significant reduction was already apparent by age about 43.

In this chain, TRBV20-1 is recombined with TRBJ2-3, and possibly TRBD1, on 5 matching bases. This sequence originates from a man aged 18 to 29 in good health. Sequencing input: blood. The nucleotide sequence is given as TGCAGTGCAGGCTTCCAGGGTTTCACAGATACGCAGTATTTT. It is translated as CSAGFQGFTDTQYF.